This TCR beta chain was captured in a study of cytomegalovirus exposure and HLA in healthy donors. Study-level information: The study's early data release held tens of millions of unique TCRs from HLA-typed donors.

Trimming took 3 bases from V and 4 from J, leaving 11 bases between them. Germline assignment: CDR1 MGHDK and CDR2 SYGVNS. This CDR3 is 14 amino acids long. Vbeta (60) and Jbeta (13) primers were used in the PCR. Produced via immunoSEQ multiplex PCR; TCRdb's table is partial and in-frame only. The table has some 150,000 clones, 80% seen once. The genes are TRBV25-1 and TRBJ2-3, with D maybe TRBD2 (5 bases). The origin of this receptor is a woman in her thirties in good health and CMV-seronegative. Sample: PBMCs. CDR3 sequence reads: CASSDAGNADTQYF. The CDR3 DNA sequence: TGTGCCAGCAGTGACGCCGGGAATGCAGATACGCAGTATTTT. Together with reference TRBV25-1 and TRBJ2-3, the CDR3 gives the full variable domain: EADIYQTPRYLVIGTGKKITLECSQTMGHDKMYWYQQDPGMELHLIHYSYGVNSTEKGDLSSESTVSRIRTEHFPLTLESARPSHTSQYLCASSDAGNADTQYFGPGTRLTVL.